The 28 T cell receptor beta chains below all came from one sample that was sequenced in a study of cytomegalovirus exposure and HLA in healthy donors. Primers included in the PCR were 60 Vbeta and 13 Jbeta primers. Clones were sequenced by immunoSEQ multiplex PCR, and TCRdb holds only the in-frame ones, with some missing. The sample lists approximately 100,000 clones, 75% to 80% occurring once. Sequencing was performed on PBMCs. Source of these receptors: a woman aged 40 to 50 in good health and CMV-seropositive.

The V gene is TRBV4-1, the J gene TRBJ2-7; D is perhaps TRBD1 (5 bases). The V gene's germline CDR1 is MGHRA and CDR2 YSYEKL. V was pared by 3 bases and J by 6 bases, with 12 bases between. The CDR3 sequence is 13 residues long. The CDR3 DNA reads TGCGCCAGCAGCCACTTAGGGGTCCCCGAGCAGTACTTC. This sequence encodes CASSHLGVPEQYF.

This sequence joins TRBV5-1 and TRBJ1-1; 9 bases are a match to TRBD1. Germline trimming cut 4 bases from V and 7 bases from J; bases unmatched to any gene: 5. The CDR3 has 13 residues. Germline V gene sequence: CDR1 SGHRS, CDR2 YFSETQ. The DNA for the CDR3 is TGCGCCAGCAGCCACCCGGACAGGGGTGAAGCTTTCTTT. This gives the protein CASSHPDRGEAFF.

The CDR3 loop is CASSQTTSGGGYEQYF. In DNA, the CDR3 is TGCGCCAGCAGCCAGACGACTAGCGGGGGCGGATACGAGCAGTACTTC. The chain recombines TRBV4-1 with TRBJ2-7; 12 positions match TRBD2. The V gene's germline CDR1 is MGHRA and CDR2 YSYEKL. The length of the CDR3 is 16 residues. V lost 3 bases and J lost 4; bases outside the gene matches: 7.

The J gene is TRBJ1-4, the V gene TRBV6-1; D gene ambiguous. Per germline, CDR1 MNHNS and CDR2 SASEGT. V was clipped by 2 bases and J by 2 bases, with 9 bases between them. CDR3 length equals 15 residues. The CDR3 region is CASSELGQTNEKLFF. In DNA form, the CDR3 reads TGTGCCAGCAGTGAACTTGGGCAGACTAATGAAAAACTGTTTTTT.

The chain has TRBV18 and TRBJ2-6, with D tentatively TRBD2 (6 bases). V was clipped by 2 bases and J by 0 bases, with 11 bases between them. CDR1 is KGHSH, CDR2 LQKENI, per germline. The CDR3 spans 17 residues. As DNA, the CDR3 is TGTGCCAGCTCACCAATCAAGCGGGCCTCTGGGGCCAACGTCCTGACTTTC. Its protein is CASSPIKRASGANVLTF. Full variable domain (remainder filled in from reference TRBV18 and TRBJ2-6): NAGVMQNPRHLVRRRGQEARLRCSPMKGHSHVYWYRQLPEEGLKFMVYLQKENIIDESGMPKERFSAEFPKEGPSILRIQQVVRGDSAAYFCASSPIKRASGANVLTFGAGSRLTVL.

The sample holds a few counts of this clone. The gene calls are TRBV27 and TRBJ2-1; tentative D call: TRBD2 (6 bases). V gave up 5 bases and J gave up 3 bases, with 11 bases separating them. The length of the CDR3 is 14 residues. CDR1 is MNHEY, CDR2 SMNVEV, per germline (reference sequence). CDR3 nucleotides: TGTGCCAGCAGTACGGCGGGGAACTACAATGAGCAGTTCTTC. Encoded protein: CASSTAGNYNEQFF.

Here the CDR3 reads CASSSDRGLTEAFF. In nucleotides, the CDR3 is TGTGCCAGCAGTTCGGACAGGGGGCTCACTGAAGCTTTCTTT. The rearrangement joins TRBV6-1 to TRBJ1-1, with 11 nucleotides matching TRBD1. This CDR3 region has 14 residues. V lost 5 bases, J lost 4 bases, and 3 bases stayed unmatched. Per germline, CDR1 MNHNS and CDR2 SASEGT.

The genes are TRBV23-1 and TRBJ1-1, with TRBD1 matching over 9 bases. TRBV23-1 belongs to the ORF category, with a function that is uncertain. J lost 5 bases, V lost 2 bases, and 15 bases had no gene match. The CDR3 loop spans 18 amino acids. The CDR3 region is CASSQIPGRQGERTEAFF. The CDR3 DNA sequence: TGCGCCAGCAGTCAAATCCCGGGGCGACAGGGGGAGAGAACTGAAGCTTTCTTT.

About this clone: Relative to the germline gene, one junction end is altered; a read error may explain this. The V gene is TRBV2, the J gene TRBJ2-4; 7 nucleotides align to TRBD2. Germline CDR1 reads SNHLY; CDR2 reads FYNNEI. This CDR3 has 14 amino acids. CDR3 DNA: TGTGGCAGCGGCGGGGGACTAGCCAAAAACATTCAGTACTTC. Translating gives CGSGGGLAKNIQYF.

This chain connects TRBV5-1 to TRBJ2-2; D not resolved. Germline CDR1 is SGHRS and CDR2 is YFSETQ. This CDR3 has 13 residues. The V gene lost 1 base and the J gene lost 4 bases, with 5 bases spanning the gap. The CDR3 protein is CASSLSSTGELFF. The CDR3 region has the DNA TGCGCCAGCAGCTTGTCTAGCACCGGGGAGCTGTTTTTT.

The rearrangement links TRBV18 to TRBJ2-2; 8 positions agree with TRBD2. Germline loops: CDR1 KGHSH, CDR2 LQKENI. The CDR3 spans 15 residues. Trimming removed 2 bases from V and 4 bases from J; junction bases left unmatched: 3. CDR3 sequence (DNA): TGTGCCAGCTCACCATACCGGGAGGGCACCGGGGAGCTGTTTTTT. Translating it yields CASSPYREGTGELFF.

This chain connects TRBV7-9 to TRBJ1-1, with D hard to call. The CDR3 consists of 14 residues. Germline-derived CDR1 and CDR2 are SEHNR and FQNEAQ (reference sequence). Trimming took 5 bases from V and 4 from J, leaving 14 bases between them. The CDR3 nucleotides read TGTGCCAGCAGCCAGCTGGCGGGAGGCACTGAAGCTTTCTTT. It encodes CASSQLAGGTEAFF.

The chain links TRBV19 to TRBJ1-2; 8 nucleotides align to TRBD1. V lost 6 bases to trimming and J lost 1 base; unmatched junction nucleotides: 4. Germline V gene sequence: CDR1 LNHDA, CDR2 SQIVND (reference sequence). This CDR3 spans 14 amino acids. This CDR3 is CASRGTGFNYGYTF. In nucleotides, the CDR3 is TGTGCCAGTAGGGGGACAGGATTTAACTATGGCTACACCTTC.

This chain connects TRBV30 to TRBJ1-2, with 7 bases fitting TRBD1. The germline V gene has CDR1 GTSNPN and CDR2 SVGIG (reference sequence). V was clipped by 3 bases and J by 6 bases; unmatched bases: 13. CDR3 length equals 15 residues. Written as DNA, the CDR3 is TGTGCCTGGAGGGAACAGGGGCGGAGGGAGGATGGCTACACCTTC. It yields the protein CAWREQGRREDGYTF.

The chain couples TRBV5-6 to TRBJ1-2, with 7 nucleotides matching TRBD1. V lost 2 bases, J lost 2 bases, and 9 bases stayed unmatched. The CDR3 has 16 amino acids. Germline CDR1 is SGHDT and CDR2 is YYEEEE. CDR3 sequence reads: CASSFIRTGGNYGYTF. The DNA for the CDR3 is TGTGCCAGCAGCTTTATCCGGACAGGCGGGAACTATGGCTACACCTTC.

This chain links TRBV9 with TRBJ2-1; D may be TRBD2 (5 bases). The CDR3 totals 16 residues. Germline V gene data show CDR1 as SGDLS and CDR2 as YYNGEE. Between the trimmed V and J ends, which lost 3 bases and 3 bases, there was a span of 16 bases. The CDR3 loop reads CASSAYPGNLYNEQFF. The CDR3 DNA reads as TGTGCCAGCAGCGCGTACCCGGGGAACCTCTACAATGAGCAGTTCTTC.

The rearrangement uses TRBV28 and TRBJ2-7, with D perhaps matching TRBD1 (6 bases). This CDR3 region has 15 residues. The V end lost 5 bases, the J end lost 0 bases, and 14 bases lay between the germline ends. From germline, CDR1 is MDHEN and CDR2 SYDVKM. The CDR3 region is CASSTPGHSSYEQYF. The CDR3 bases are TGTGCCAGCAGTACACCGGGACACAGCTCCTACGAGCAGTACTTC.

CDR3 protein: CASSLNRYEQYF. CDR3 coding DNA: TGTGCCAGCTCACTCAACAGGTACGAGCAGTACTTC. The chain links TRBV18 to TRBJ2-7; TRBD1 might be the D (5 bases). Trimming stripped 4 bases from V and 4 bases from J, with 8 bases between. Germline V CDR1 and CDR2: KGHSH, LQKENI. The CDR3 runs 12 residues.

This clone was seen more than once but under ten times. J is TRBJ2-3 and V is TRBV5-4, with 12 bases that match TRBD2. The CDR3 has 16 residues. CDR1 and CDR2 (germline): SGHNT, YYREEE (reference sequence). Trimming removed 2 bases from V and 4 bases from J; junction bases left unmatched: 5. For the CDR3, the DNA is TGTGCCAGCAGCTTTCTAGCGGGGGGGCCAGCAGATACGCAGTATTTT. This gives the protein CASSFLAGGPADTQYF.

This clone was detected a few times. An end of the junction does not agree with germline; a read error may underlie this. The chain employs TRBV7-7 and TRBJ2-5, with D maybe TRBD2 (6 bases). With the DNA end fitting TRBJ2-7 better, the J assignment may be wrong. Germline loops: CDR1 SSHAT, CDR2 FNYEAQ (reference sequence). This CDR3 region has 14 residues. This CDR3 reads CASSPRHGGPEQYF. CDR3 bases: TGTGCTAGCAGCCCGAGGCACGGGGGTCCCGAGCAGTACTTC.

The chain uses TRBV14 and TRBJ1-6, with D possibly being TRBD1 (6 bases). The CDR3 contains 13 residues. CDR1 SGHDN and CDR2 FVKESK come from the germline V gene. The germline V and J ends were trimmed by 5 bases and 8 bases, with 10 bases remaining between them. CDR3 in DNA: TGTGCCAGCAGCGCACGGACAGATTCACCCCTCCACTTT. This translates into CASSARTDSPLHF. Based on the CDR3 plus reference TRBV14 and TRBJ1-6, the full variable domain is EAGVTQFPSHSVIEKGQTVTLRCDPISGHDNLYWYRRVMGKEIKFLLHFVKESKQDESGMPNNRFLAERTGGTYSTLKVQPAELEDSGVYFCASSARTDSPLHFGNGTRLTVT.

The V call is TRBV5-1, the J call TRBJ1-4, with D uncertain. Germline V lookup: CDR1 SGHRS, CDR2 YFSETQ. This CDR3 contains 16 residues. V lost 4 bases, J lost 3 bases, and 16 bases lay in between. The CDR3 region is CASSPEASASNEKLFF. CDR3 DNA sequence: TGCGCCAGCAGCCCGGAGGCGTCAGCATCTAATGAAAAACTGTTTTTT.

This chain connects TRBV27 to TRBJ1-1, with 8 bases that match TRBD1. CDR1 MNHEY and CDR2 SMNVEV come from the germline V gene (reference sequence). The CDR3 totals 16 residues. V shed 0 bases and J 6 bases; nucleotides not matched to a gene: 9. The CDR3 is CASSLSQFRGRAEAFF. DNA for the CDR3: TGTGCCAGCAGTTTATCGCAATTCAGGGGGCGGGCTGAAGCTTTCTTT.

This sequence joins TRBV6-5 and TRBJ2-2; 11 positions agree with TRBD2. V lost 3 bases to trimming and J lost 5 bases; unmatched junction nucleotides: 5. Germline V gene sequence: CDR1 MNHEY, CDR2 SVGAGI. CDR3 length equals 16 residues. The CDR3 DNA reads as TGTGCCAGCAGTTATCTGCTAGCGGGGGGAACCGGGGAGCTGTTTTTT. This encodes CASSYLLAGGTGELFF.

The chain employs TRBV7-2 and TRBJ1-2; TRBD1 is a possible D gene (6 bases). Germline lookup yields CDR1 SGHTA and CDR2 FQGNSA. V lost 5 bases and J 7 bases, leaving 14 bases between the germline ends. The length of the CDR3 is 13 residues. CDR3 sequence reads: CASSLQQGSGYTF. CDR3 nucleotide sequence: TGTGCCAGCAGCCTCCAACAGGGTTCTGGCTACACCTTC.

This rearrangement joins TRBV5-1 to TRBJ1-3, with D possibly being TRBD1 (6 bases). Germline V gene sequence: CDR1 SGHRS, CDR2 YFSETQ. V lost 4 bases to trimming and J lost 0 bases, with 14 bases between them. The CDR3 has 16 residues. The CDR3 region has the DNA TGCGCCAGCAGCCCACAGACAGGCCTCTCTGGAAACACCATATATTTT. Translated: CASSPQTGLSGNTIYF.

The V gene is TRBV5-4, the J gene TRBJ1-6, with 9 bases lining up with TRBD1. With 4 bases clipped from V and 5 bases from J, the junction kept 10 bases outside the gene matches. CDR1 SGHNT and CDR2 YYREEE come from the germline V gene (reference sequence). The CDR3 spans 17 residues. CDR3 bases: TGTGCCAGCAGCAAACCTGGGACAGGGTTCAATAATTCACCCCTCCACTTT. Protein sequence: CASSKPGTGFNNSPLHF. Using reference TRBV5-4 and TRBJ1-6 for the parts outside the CDR3, the full variable domain is ETGVTQSPTHLIKTRGQQVTLRCSSQSGHNTVSWYQQALGQGPQFIFQYYREEENGRGNFPPRFSGLQFPNYSSELNVNALELDDSALYLCASSKPGTGFNNSPLHFGNGTRLTVT.

V is TRBV5-6 and J is TRBJ1-3, with D perhaps matching TRBD1 (6 bases). The CDR3 is made up of 13 amino acids. V shed 3 bases and J shed 3 bases, with 7 bases lying between them. Germline assignment: CDR1 SGHDT and CDR2 YYEEEE. CDR3 bases: TGTGCCAGCAGCTCAGGGGTTGGAAACACCATATATTTT. Its translation is CASSSGVGNTIYF.